This record covers a single TCR beta chain. This clone was seen more than once but under ten times. The antigen it binds to is not known. Base qualities were left out, and no much larger clone turns up one base away. Libraries were made using the immunoSEQ multiplex PCR assay. A mixture of 60 forward primers for TCR Vbeta segments and 13 reverse primers for TCR Jbeta segments was used in the multiplex PCR. Amplification of the CDR3 region of rearranged TCR beta genes was performed with a multiplex PCR assay on genomic DNA. Amplified TCR beta libraries were sequenced as 87-base-pair reads on the Illumina HiSeq System. From the authors' description of their analysis: A later analysis tallied around 82 million unique TCR beta chains across the 666 repertoires, and approximately 11 million of those chains were shared by two or more donors. Raw reads were error-corrected and collapsed into unique sequences by a nearest-neighbor algorithm in which closely related sequences were merged to remove PCR and sequencing errors. V, D and J gene segments were assigned by aligning CDR3 sequences to IMGT reference sequences. For a sequence to be retained, at least a six-nucleotide match to both a V gene segment and a J gene segment was required. Rearrangements were called productive when the CDR3 lacked stop codons and stayed in frame with V and J; all others were non-productive. Following IMGT convention, CDR3 was defined as the stretch from the second conserved V-encoded cysteine up to the conserved J-encoded phenylalanine. Sequences without an unambiguous match to a single V gene segment were excluded from the earlier analysis of a few hundred of the donors. In an earlier analysis of 450 to 700 of the donors, V segments were called functional above 56.7% productive rearrangements and were called segregating when the between-donor standard deviation exceeded 5%. A statistical classification framework was developed to diagnose cytomegalovirus status using the catalog of TCR beta chain sequences. A later analysis assigned V and J genes by comparing TCR nucleotide sequences with IMGT/GENE-DB human TR gene sequences. In a later analysis, CDR3 sequences and most-parsimonious VDJ recombination scenarios were assigned using the TCRdist pipeline. In a later analysis, every TCR beta chain was defined by the combination of its CDR3 amino acid sequence and its V-gene family, and reads without a unique V-gene family were dropped. To address suspected cross-contamination and a sequencing artifact, a later analysis removed 450 to 700 highly shared, low-generation-probability nucleotide sequences. In a later analysis, a clonal expansion index for each public chain was calculated from normalized within-repertoire ranks of inferred template counts. Generation probabilities in a later analysis came from a VDJ recombination model fitted to out-of-frame rearrangements, and those results were checked against IGoR. In a later analysis, TCR-TCR, TCR-HLA and TCR-CMV co-occurrence was scored with hypergeometric tests, and a repertoire-size bias correction was applied to TCR pairs. False discovery rates were estimated in a later analysis by permuting HLA or CMV assignments 20 times. In a later analysis, co-occurring TCRs were grouped using DBSCAN, and TCRdist sequence similarity was added for clustering within HLA-allele-positive subsets. Repertoires with fewer than 30,000 or more than 120,000 public chains, plus five repertoires with anomalous nucleotide sharing, were excluded from co-occurrence clustering. TCRdb retrieved this table from immuneACCESS and kept in-frame rearrangements only. Not all clones are present; in checked studies, unresolved V genes account for under half, and no reason is known for the remainder. D and trimming were read from the DNA, whereas the V and J calls and clone size are those reported in that table. This sample holds 130,000 to 150,000 clones; 65% to 85% were observed only once. Together, the top ten hold 6.5% to 8.5% of the sample.

The data were obtained in a study of cytomegalovirus exposure and HLA in healthy donors (dated by TCRdb to about 2017). A note on the overall study: An earlier analysis of 587 of the donors reported approximately 280 Gb of sequence data and roughly 120 million unique TCR beta sequences obtained from around 180 million T cells. Roughly 300 gigabases of sequencing data and tens of millions of unique TCR sequences were included in an early release covering several hundred HLA-typed donors. Of the roughly 400 genotyped donors, around 81% fell in the genetic ancestry cluster associated with self-reported Caucasian donors. The study aimed to test whether cataloging public T cell receptors could reveal signatures of past pathogen exposure. The T cell repertoires of roughly 660 subjects were profiled by immunosequencing and related to cytomegalovirus serostatus. Besides the first cohort of approximately 710 subjects, a separate validation cohort made up of 90 to 150 different subjects was used. To predict cytomegalovirus infection status, the study combined high-throughput TCR immunosequencing, statistical association of individual TCRs with disease status, and machine learning. In a later analysis, previously published TCR beta repertoires from several hundred donors were re-analyzed and high-resolution HLA genotyping was added so that TCR occurrence patterns could be studied. The later analysis used no new phenotypic data to find candidate immune exposures, relying instead on TCR beta sequences and their occurrence across donors. An earlier analysis of several hundred of the donors applied high-throughput TCR beta sequencing to assess whether each TCR beta V gene segment acted as functional or pseudogenic. Donor age, sex, ethnicity and CMV serostatus were collected together with the repertoire data. A later genetic analysis took genome-wide SNP genotypes for about 65% of the roughly 670 donors and used that subset as a discovery cohort. Every discovery cohort repertoire had been produced on one sequencing platform. HLA typing included class I and class II loci at four-digit resolution. Typing coverage varied by locus: roughly 620-640 donors for A, B, C, DRB1 and DQB1; 500 to 550 for DQA1; over 600 for DPA1; about 450 for DPB1. Four to six DR-DQ haplotypes were handled as single units for association and clustering, since linkage in the cohort was strong. Among 398 genotyped donors of the cohort, an average of around 220,000 unique TCR beta nucleotide sequences was sequenced per donor, of which 15% to 20% were non-productive. Study-wide findings and limitations: A cluster of highly shared sequence variants was judged likely to represent a technical artifact of the sequencing pipeline. In vitro tests confirmed that three of the cytomegalovirus-associated TCR beta chains recognize cytomegalovirus antigens. Most TCR sequences were observed very rarely across donors, whereas some public TCRs were present in many individuals. This cohort had only TCR beta chains sequenced, and the lack of alpha or paired-chain data limited which features could be detected. Some IMGT-functional V segments, including TRBV6-2 and TRBV6-3, could not be told apart with the 87-base-pair reads, so those segments were excluded. In a later analysis, the rate of TCR association differed among HLA loci, with DRB1 alleles having the most associated TCRs and HLA-C alleles having the fewest. A later analysis found that most CMV-associated TCR beta chains appeared HLA-restricted, with HLA associations seemingly driven largely by CMV exposure. According to a later analysis, parvovirus B19, influenza, CMV and Epstein-Barr virus appeared linked to several top co-occurrence clusters. In an earlier analysis of more than 450 of the donors, most TCR beta V segments were observed in productive rearrangements about 87% or about 30% of the time, broadly matching IMGT annotations. Compared with equally common non-associated chains, HLA-associated TCR beta chains in a later analysis were more clonally expanded and had lower generation probabilities. The authors suggested that the approach could potentially be extended to other disease states and immunological phenotypes. In both the original and validation cohorts, the classifier was reported to diagnose cytomegalovirus status with high specificity and sensitivity. Because counts were too low, some 16 rarely observed V segments, including chromosome 9 orphons, were excluded from the earlier analysis of 587 of the donors. Roughly uniform sequencing depth across donors was assumed in presence/absence analyses, although this assumption may not hold. In a later genetic analysis, fewer N-insertions in productive TCRs were reported among donors in an Asian-associated ancestry cluster than the 666-donor mean. CMV serostatus was the only immune exposure information available for the cohort. The study gave a list of 150 to 200 TCR beta chains associated with cytomegalovirus. Assigning TCR associations to individual alleles was difficult when HLA alleles, especially DR and DQ, strongly co-occurred. A later analysis associated 16,951 TCR beta sequences with specific HLA alleles at a false discovery rate of 0.05. Because some donors lacked HLA typing at each locus, the association tests relied only on the typed subset. A further reported finding was that TCR beta sequences accurately predicted the HLA-A and HLA-B alleles for most subjects in the first cohort. V-gene and J-gene trimming of TCR beta chains was associated with a missense DCLRE1C variant in a later genetic analysis, and the association was replicated in an independent cohort. Correlated functional status among segregating V segments might reflect linkage disequilibrium, but an unknown experimental factor could not be ruled out.

The germline V gene sets CDR1 to SGHTA and CDR2 to FQGNSA. Counted from cysteine to phenylalanine, this CDR3 has 17 amino acids. Only the CDR3 DNA is retained, 51 bases long and in frame from the first base. V lost 2 bases and J lost 2 bases, and the count of bases not matched to a germline gene is 9. The cohort comprised fewer than 700 healthy bone marrow donors. At the time of sampling, all cohort members were nominally healthy, though unrecorded immune exposures were likely present. The donor tested CMV seropositive, placing the donor among the 289 seropositive members of the cohort. A peripheral blood sample was collected from each donor, and TCR beta sequencing was performed on peripheral blood mononuclear cells. The Qiagen DNeasy Blood Extraction Kit was used to extract genomic DNA from the blood cell samples.

Specimen: PBMCs. The chain links TRBV7-2 with TRBJ2-7; 10 junctional bases match TRBD2. This clonotype originated in a woman between 35 and 50 years old in good health and CMV-seropositive. The CDR3 has the sequence CASSLSSGLAVAYEQYF. The nucleotides read TGTGCCAGCAGCTTAAGTTCCGGACTAGCGGTGGCCTACGAGCAGTACTTC.